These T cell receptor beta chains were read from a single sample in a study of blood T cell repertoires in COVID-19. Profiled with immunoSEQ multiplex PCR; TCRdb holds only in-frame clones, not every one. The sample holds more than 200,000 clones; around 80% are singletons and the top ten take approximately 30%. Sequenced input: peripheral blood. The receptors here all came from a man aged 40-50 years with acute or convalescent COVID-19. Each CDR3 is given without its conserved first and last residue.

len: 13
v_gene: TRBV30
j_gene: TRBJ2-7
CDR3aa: ARSRAGQGKYEQY

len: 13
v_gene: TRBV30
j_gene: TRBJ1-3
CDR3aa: AWSPGQSSGNTIY

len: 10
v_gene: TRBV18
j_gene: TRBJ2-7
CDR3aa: ASSPSFYEQY

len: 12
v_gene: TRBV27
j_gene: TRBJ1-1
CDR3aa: ASSLSDTNTEAF

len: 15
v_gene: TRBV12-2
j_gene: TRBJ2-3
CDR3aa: ASRPPTGNGLTDTQY

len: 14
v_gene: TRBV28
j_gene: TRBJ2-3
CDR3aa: ASSLPRGADTDTQY

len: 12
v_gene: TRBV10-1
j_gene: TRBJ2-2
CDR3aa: ASSPSGDTGELF

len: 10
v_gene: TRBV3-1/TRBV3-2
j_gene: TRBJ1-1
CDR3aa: ASSYQGNKAF

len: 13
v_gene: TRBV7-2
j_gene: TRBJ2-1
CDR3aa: ASSFDRESVYEQF

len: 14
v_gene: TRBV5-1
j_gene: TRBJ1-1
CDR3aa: ASSQGSRQPNTEAF

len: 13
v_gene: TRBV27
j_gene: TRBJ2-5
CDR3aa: TSSPGTRSEETQY

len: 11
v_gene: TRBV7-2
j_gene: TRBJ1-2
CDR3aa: ASSLARGVGYT

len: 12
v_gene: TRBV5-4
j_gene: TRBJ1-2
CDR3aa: ASSLVQGNYGYT

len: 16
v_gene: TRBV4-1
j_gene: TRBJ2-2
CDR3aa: ASSQARLAGGPTGELF

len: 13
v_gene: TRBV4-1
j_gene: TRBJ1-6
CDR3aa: ASSHSAGYNSPLH

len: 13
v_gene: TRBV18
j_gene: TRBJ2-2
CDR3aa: ASSPGRADTGELF

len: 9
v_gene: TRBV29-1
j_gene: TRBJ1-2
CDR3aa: SVGGSGGYT

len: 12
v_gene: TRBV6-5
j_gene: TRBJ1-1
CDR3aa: ASSRRTGATEAF

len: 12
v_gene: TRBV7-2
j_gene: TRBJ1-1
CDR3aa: ASSLVTGNTEAF

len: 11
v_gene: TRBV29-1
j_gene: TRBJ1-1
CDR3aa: SAGDRENTEAF

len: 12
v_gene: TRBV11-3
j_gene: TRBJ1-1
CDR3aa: ASSLGRGSTEAF

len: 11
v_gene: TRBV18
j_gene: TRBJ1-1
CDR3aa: ASSPSGDTEAF

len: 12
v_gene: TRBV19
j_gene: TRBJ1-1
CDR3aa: ASTLTGGASEAF

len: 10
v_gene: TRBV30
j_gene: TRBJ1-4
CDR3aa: AWNRLNEKLF

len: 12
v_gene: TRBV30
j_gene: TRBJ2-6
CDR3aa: AWSPGQGASILT

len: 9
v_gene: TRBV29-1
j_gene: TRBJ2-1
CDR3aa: SARLALEQF